The sequence of this T cell receptor (beta chain) was determined in a study of T cell responses to AZD1222 COVID-19 vaccine. The data were produced by immunoSEQ multiplex PCR, yet TCRdb's version contains in-frame clones alone and is incomplete. This repertoire shows around 89,000 clones, approximately 90% found once; its top ten account for about a fifth. Germline loops: CDR1 MNHEY, CDR2 SVGEGT. The length of the CDR3 is 11 residues. Trimming removed 6 bases from V and 4 bases from J, with 3 bases in between. This sequence was found in an adult in good health. Source: peripheral blood, taken on day 0 of AZD1222 vaccination. The chain has TRBV6-2 or TRBV6-3 and TRBJ2-2; D is unclear. Here the CDR3 DNA reads TGTGCCAGCAGCCCCACCGGGGAGCTGTTTTTT. As protein: CASSPTGELFF.